This T cell receptor (beta chain) was documented in a study of blood T cell repertoires in COVID-19. Study-wide context: Researchers got acute and convalescent COVID-19 samples from the United States, Italy and Spain.

This CDR3 has 14 amino acids. Germline values: CDR1 MNHEY, CDR2 SVGAGI. J gave up 6 bases and V 7 bases, and 8 bases lay outside the gene matches. This clone has only a few counts. Sequenced by immunoSEQ multiplex PCR; TCRdb stores in-frame clones only, minus some. The sample has about 48,000 clones; approximately 80% are singletons. This receptor was obtained from a man between 65 and 85 years old with acute or convalescent COVID-19. Specimen: peripheral blood. The genes are TRBV6-5 and TRBJ2-1, with 8 nucleotides matching TRBD1. The CDR3 sequence is CASNGQGVSNEQFF. The CDR3 DNA reads TGTGCCAGCAATGGACAGGGTGTTAGCAATGAGCAGTTCTTC.